This T cell receptor beta chain came from a study of blood T cell repertoires in COVID-19. For the study at large: The United States, Italy and Spain provided the acute and convalescent COVID-19 samples. T cells, B-cell-depleted T cells, or PBMCs provided the cDNA or gDNA that served as material.

This CDR3 has 14 residues. From germline, CDR1 is KGHSH and CDR2 LQKENI. V was pared by 3 bases and J by 2 bases, with 3 bases of the junction left unmatched. Per the study methods: Reference gene primer amplification gave estimated nucleated cell counts. The method was immunoSEQ multiplex PCR; TCRdb's version includes in-frame clones alone and lacks a portion of them. V and J calls and clone size are copied from that table; D and trimming were computed from the DNA. Of about 89,000 clones in the sample, roughly 78% were seen once. The receptor was derived from a woman of 80 years or more with acute or convalescent COVID-19. The genes are TRBV18 and TRBJ2-5, with 7 bases matching TRBD1. Specimen: peripheral blood. CDR3 in amino acids: CASSPWDSQETQYF. CDR3 sequence (DNA): TGTGCCAGCTCACCCTGGGACAGTCAAGAGACCCAGTACTTC.